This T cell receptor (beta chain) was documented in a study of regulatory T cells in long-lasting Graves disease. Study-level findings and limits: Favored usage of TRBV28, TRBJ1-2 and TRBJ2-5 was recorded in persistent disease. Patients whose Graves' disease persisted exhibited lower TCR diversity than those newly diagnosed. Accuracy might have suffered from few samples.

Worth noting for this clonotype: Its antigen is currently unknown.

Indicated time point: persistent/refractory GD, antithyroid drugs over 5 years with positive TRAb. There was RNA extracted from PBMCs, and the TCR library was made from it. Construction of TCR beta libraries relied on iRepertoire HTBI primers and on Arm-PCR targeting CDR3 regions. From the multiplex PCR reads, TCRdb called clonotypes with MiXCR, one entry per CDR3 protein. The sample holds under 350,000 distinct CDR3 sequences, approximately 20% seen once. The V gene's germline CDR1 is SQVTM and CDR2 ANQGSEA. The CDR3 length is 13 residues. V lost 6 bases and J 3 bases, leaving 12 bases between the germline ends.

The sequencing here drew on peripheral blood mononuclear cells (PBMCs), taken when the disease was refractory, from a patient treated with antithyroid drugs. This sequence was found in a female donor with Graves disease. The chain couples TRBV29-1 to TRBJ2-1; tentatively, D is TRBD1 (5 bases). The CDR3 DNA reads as TGCAGCGTCGGACATGGGGTCTACAATGAGCAGTTCTTC. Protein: CSVGHGVYNEQFF.